This TCR beta chain was retrieved from a study of T cells in Graves' hyperthyroidism and ophthalmopathy. Study as a whole: It was at initial diagnosis, before any treatment, that peripheral blood was collected.

A NOSPECS grade of at least 4, a Clinical Activity Score of at least 3 and duration under 3 months were recorded in ophthalmopathy patients. The authors obtained PBMCs from about 9 ml of fresh peripheral blood. This clonotype was picked up many times. The target antigen is unknown. Trimming removed 6 bases from V and 2 bases from J, with 10 bases in between. The CDR3 is 13 amino acids. The source material, RNA transcripts, was used to amplify TCR beta CDR3 regions. TCR CDR3 underwent first-round RT-PCR with the HTBI primer set. From the multiplex PCR reads, TCRdb called clonotypes with MiXCR, one entry per CDR3 protein. The table has some 500,000 distinct CDR3 sequences, around 22% seen once. Regarding the study as a whole: Ophthalmopathy onset followed model prediction by a median about six months.

The V gene is TRBV12-3 or TRBV12-4, the J gene TRBJ1-2; D is perhaps TRBD1 (5 bases). Sequences were obtained from blood. This receptor was taken from a woman in her 30s with Graves' ophthalmopathy. For the CDR3, the DNA is TGTGCCAGCAGCCCACAGGAAAACTATGGCTACACCTTC. Its translation is CASSPQENYGYTF.